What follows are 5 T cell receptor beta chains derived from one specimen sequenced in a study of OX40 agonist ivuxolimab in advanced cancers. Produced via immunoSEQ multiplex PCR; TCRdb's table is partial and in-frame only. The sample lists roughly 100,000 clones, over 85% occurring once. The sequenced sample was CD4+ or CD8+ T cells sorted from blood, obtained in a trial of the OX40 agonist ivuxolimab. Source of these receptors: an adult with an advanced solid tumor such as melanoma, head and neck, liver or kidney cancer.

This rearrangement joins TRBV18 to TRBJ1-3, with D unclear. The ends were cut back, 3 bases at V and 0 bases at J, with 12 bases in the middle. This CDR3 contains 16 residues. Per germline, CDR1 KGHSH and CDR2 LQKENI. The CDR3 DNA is TGTGCCAGCTCACCTACAGCGGCAGGCTCTGGAAACACCATATATTTT. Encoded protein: CASSPTAAGSGNTIYF.

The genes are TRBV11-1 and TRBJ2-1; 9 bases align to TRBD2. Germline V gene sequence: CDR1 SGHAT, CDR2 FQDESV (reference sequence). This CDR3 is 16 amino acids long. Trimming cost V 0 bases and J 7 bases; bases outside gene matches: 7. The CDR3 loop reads CASSLAQAGGRNEQFF. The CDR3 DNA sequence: TGTGCCAGCAGCTTAGCGCAAGCGGGGGGACGAAATGAGCAGTTCTTC.

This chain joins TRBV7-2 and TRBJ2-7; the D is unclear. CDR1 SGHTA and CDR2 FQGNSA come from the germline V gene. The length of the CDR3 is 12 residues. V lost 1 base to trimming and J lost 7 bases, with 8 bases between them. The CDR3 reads CASSLVSGEQYF. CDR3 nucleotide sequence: TGTGCCAGCAGCTTAGTCAGTGGGGAGCAGTACTTC.

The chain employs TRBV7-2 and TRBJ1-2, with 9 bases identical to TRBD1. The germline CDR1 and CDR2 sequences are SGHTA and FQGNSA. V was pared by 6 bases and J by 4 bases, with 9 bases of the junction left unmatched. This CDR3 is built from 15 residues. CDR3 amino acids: CASSANRGPAYGYTF. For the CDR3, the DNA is TGTGCCAGCAGTGCTAACAGGGGGCCAGCCTATGGCTACACCTTC.

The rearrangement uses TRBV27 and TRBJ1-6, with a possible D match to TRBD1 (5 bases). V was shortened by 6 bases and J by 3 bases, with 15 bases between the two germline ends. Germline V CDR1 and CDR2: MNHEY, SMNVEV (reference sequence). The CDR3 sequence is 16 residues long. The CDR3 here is CASRQGVDHYNSPLHF. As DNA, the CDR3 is TGTGCCAGCAGACAAGGGGTAGACCACTATAATTCACCCCTCCACTTT.